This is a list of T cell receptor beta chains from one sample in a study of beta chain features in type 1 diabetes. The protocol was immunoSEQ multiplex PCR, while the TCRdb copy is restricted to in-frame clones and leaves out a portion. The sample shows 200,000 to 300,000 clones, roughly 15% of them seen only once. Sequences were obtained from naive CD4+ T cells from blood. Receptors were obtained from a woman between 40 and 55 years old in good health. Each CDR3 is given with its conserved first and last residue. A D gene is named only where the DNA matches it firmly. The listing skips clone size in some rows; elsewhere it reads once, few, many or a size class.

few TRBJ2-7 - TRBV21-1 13 CASSATGSYEQYF TGTGCCAGCAGCGCCACGGGGTCCTACGAGCAGTACTTC
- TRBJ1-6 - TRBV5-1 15 CASSLGRGEEAPLHF TGCGCCAGCAGCTTGGGTCGGGGTGAAGAGGCACCCCTCCACTTT
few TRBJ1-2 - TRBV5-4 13 CASSPGALYGYTF TGTGCCAGCAGCCCAGGGGCTCTCTATGGCTACACCTTC
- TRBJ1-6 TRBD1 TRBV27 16 CASSSSWTGNYSPLHF TGTGCCAGCAGTTCCAGTTGGACAGGGAACTATTCACCCCTCCACTTT
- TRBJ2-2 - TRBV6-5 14 CASSYGLNTGELFF TGTGCCAGCAGTTACGGACTGAACACCGGGGAGCTGTTTTTT
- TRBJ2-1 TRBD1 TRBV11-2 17 CASSDRRRRDRRQVWFF TGTGCCAGCAGCGACCGACGGAGGCGGGACAGGCGACAAGTCTGGTTCTTC
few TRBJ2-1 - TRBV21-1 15 CASSKGQGECNEQFF TGTGCCAGCAGCAAAGGACAGGGGGAATGCAATGAGCAGTTCTTC
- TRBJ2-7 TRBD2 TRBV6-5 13 CASSPRETSRQYF TGTGCCAGCAGTCCCAGGGAGACTAGCCGACAGTACTTC
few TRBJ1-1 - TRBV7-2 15 CASSLAPQVNTEAFF TGTGCCAGCAGCTTAGCCCCACAGGTGAACACTGAAGCTTTCTTT
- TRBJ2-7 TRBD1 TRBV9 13 CASSIRQGSEQYF TGTGCCAGCAGCATCCGACAGGGCAGCGAGCAGTACTTC
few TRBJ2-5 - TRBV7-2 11 CASSFSETQYF TGTGCCAGCAGCTTTAGCGAGACCCAGTACTTC
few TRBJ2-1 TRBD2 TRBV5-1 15 CASSSGGGPGNEQFF TGCGCCAGCAGCTCGGGCGGGGGGCCCGGAAATGAGCAGTTCTTC
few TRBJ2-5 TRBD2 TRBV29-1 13 CSVPSGGQETQYF TGCAGCGTTCCAAGCGGGGGGCAAGAGACCCAGTACTTC
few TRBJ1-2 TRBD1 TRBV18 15 CASSPPGRGRYGYTF TGTGCCAGCTCACCGCCGGGCAGGGGGAGATATGGCTACACCTTC
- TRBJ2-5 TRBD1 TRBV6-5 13 CASRRTGQETQYF TGTGCCAGCAGGCGGACAGGGCAAGAGACCCAGTACTTC
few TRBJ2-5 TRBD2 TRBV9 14 CASSKAGGRETQYF TGTGCCAGCAGCAAAGCGGGGGGGCGGGAGACCCAGTACTTC
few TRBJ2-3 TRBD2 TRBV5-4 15 CASSPGGGRSDTQYF TGTGCCAGCAGCCCCGGGGGGGGGCGCTCAGATACGCAGTATTTT
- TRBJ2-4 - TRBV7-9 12 CASSPGGNIQYF TGTGCCAGCAGCCCCGGGGGAAACATTCAGTACTTC
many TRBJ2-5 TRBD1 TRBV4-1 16 CASSHPGQGHQETQYF TGCGCCAGCAGCCACCCGGGACAGGGGCACCAAGAGACCCAGTACTTC
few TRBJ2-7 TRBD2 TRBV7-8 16 CASSLASGTSGYEQYF TGTGCCAGCAGCTTAGCCTCCGGGACTAGCGGCTACGAGCAGTACTTC